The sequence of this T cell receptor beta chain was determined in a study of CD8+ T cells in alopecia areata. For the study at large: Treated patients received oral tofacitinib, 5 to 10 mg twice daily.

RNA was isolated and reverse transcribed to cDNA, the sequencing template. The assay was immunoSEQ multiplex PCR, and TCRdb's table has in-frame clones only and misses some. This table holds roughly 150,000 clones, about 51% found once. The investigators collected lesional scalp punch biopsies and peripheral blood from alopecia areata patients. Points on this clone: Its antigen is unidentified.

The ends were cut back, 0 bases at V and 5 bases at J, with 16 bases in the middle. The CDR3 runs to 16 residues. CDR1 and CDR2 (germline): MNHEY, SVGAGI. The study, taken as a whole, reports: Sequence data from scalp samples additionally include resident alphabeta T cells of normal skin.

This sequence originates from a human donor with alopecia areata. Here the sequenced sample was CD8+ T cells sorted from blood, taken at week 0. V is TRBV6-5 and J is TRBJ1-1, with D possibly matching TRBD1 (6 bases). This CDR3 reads CASSYSWGAPGTEAFF. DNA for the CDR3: TGTGCCAGCAGTTACTCATGGGGGGCCCCGGGGACTGAAGCTTTCTTT.